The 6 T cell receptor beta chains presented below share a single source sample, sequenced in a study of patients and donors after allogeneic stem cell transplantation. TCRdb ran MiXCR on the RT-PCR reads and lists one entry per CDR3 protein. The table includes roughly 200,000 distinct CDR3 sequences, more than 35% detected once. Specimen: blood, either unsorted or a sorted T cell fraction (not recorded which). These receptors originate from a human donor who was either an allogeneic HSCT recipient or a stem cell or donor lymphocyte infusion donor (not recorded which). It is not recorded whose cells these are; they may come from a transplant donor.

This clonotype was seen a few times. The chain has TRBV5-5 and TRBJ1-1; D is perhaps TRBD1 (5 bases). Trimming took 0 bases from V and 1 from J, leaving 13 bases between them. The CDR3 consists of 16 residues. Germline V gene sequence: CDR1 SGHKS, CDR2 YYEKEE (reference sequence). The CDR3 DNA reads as TGTGCCAGCAGCTTGGAGAGGGGCCGACGGAACACTGAAGCTTTCTTT. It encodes CASSLERGRRNTEAFF.

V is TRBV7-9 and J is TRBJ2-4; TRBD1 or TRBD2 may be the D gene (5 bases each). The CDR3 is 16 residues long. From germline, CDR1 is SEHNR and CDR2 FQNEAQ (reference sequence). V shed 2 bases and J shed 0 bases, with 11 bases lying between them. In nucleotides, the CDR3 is TGTGCCAGCAGCTTACAGGGAGCTCTAGCCAAAAACATTCAGTACTTC. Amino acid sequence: CASSLQGALAKNIQYF.

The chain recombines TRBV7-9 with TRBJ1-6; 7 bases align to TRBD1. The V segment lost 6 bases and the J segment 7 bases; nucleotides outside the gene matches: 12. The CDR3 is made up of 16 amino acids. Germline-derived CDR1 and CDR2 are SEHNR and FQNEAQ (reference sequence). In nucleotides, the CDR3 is TGTGCCAGCAGGGGGAATCCGGGACAGTACAATTCACCCCTCCACTTT. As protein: CASRGNPGQYNSPLHF.

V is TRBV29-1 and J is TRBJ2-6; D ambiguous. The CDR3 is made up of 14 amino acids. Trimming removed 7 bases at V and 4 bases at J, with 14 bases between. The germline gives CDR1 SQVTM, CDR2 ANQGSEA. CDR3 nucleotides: TGCAGCGCCTTGACTGCAAACGGGGCCAACGTCCTGACTTTC. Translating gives CSALTANGANVLTF.

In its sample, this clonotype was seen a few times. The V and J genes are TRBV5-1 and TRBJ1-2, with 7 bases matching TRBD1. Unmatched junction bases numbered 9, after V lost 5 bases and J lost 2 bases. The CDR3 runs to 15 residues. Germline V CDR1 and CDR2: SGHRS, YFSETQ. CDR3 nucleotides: TGCGCCAGCAGTCTACAGGGGCTGGGAAACTATGGCTACACCTTC. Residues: CASSLQGLGNYGYTF.

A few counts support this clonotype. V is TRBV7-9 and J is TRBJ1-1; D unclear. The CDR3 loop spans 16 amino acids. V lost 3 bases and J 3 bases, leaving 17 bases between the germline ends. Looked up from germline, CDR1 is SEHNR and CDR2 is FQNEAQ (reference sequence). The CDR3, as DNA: TGTGCCAGCAGCTTTCTCGGGGTTAGAAGGGACACTGAAGCTTTCTTT. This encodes CASSFLGVRRDTEAFF.